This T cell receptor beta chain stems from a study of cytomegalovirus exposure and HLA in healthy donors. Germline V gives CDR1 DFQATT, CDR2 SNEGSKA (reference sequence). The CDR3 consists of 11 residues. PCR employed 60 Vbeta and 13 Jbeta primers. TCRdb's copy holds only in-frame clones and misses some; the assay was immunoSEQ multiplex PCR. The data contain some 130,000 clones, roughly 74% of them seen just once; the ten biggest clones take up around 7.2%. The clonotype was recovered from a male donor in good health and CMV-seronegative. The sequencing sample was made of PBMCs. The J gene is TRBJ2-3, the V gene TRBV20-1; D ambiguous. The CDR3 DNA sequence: TGCAGCAGACTCGCCACAGATACGCAGTATTTT. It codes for CSRLATDTQYF.